This T cell receptor (beta chain) was recorded in a study of neurological immune-mediated disorders. Study-wide background: A relapsing-remitting course was seen in about 90% of the roughly 35 multiple sclerosis patients and a secondary progressive course in 3. Study-wide results and caveats: The multiple sclerosis repertoire cluster had no clinical or MRI feature associated with it.

The germline V gene encodes CDR1 SGHRS and CDR2 YFSETQ. V gave up 4 bases and J gave up 2 bases; unmatched junction bases: 7. CDR3 length: 15 amino acids. The cDNA came from 5'RACE, which used 10-nucleotide random UMIs. TCRdb called the 5' RACE reads again in MiXCR, with one record for every CDR3 protein. This table has 78,000 or so distinct CDR3 sequences, 4% to 6% appearing once. This clonotype was counted at least ten times. The antigen is not known. This receptor was identified in a woman in her 30s with multiple sclerosis. The sequencing sample was made of PBMCs. The chain is built from TRBV5-1 and TRBJ2-7, with 9 bases identical to TRBD2. CDR3 sequence: CASSRPGLAAYEQYF. As DNA, the CDR3 is TGCGCCAGCAGCCGCCCGGGACTAGCAGCCTACGAGCAGTACTTC.